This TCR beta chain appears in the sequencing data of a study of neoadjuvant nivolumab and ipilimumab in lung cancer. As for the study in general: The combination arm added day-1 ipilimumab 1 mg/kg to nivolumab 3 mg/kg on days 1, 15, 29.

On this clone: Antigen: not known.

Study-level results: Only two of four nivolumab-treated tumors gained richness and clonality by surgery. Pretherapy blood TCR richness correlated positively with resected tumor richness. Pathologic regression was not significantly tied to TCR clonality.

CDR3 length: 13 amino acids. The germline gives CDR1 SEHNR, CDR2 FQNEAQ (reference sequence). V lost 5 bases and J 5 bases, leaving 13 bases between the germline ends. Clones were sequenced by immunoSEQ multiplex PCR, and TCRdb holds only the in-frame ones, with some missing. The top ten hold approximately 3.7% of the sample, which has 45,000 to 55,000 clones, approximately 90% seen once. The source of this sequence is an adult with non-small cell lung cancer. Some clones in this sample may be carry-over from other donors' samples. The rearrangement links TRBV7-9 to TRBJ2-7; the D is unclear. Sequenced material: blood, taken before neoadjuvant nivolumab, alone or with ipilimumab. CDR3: CASSPSERDEQYF. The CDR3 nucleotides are TGTGCCAGCAGCCCTAGTGAGAGAGACGAGCAGTACTTC.